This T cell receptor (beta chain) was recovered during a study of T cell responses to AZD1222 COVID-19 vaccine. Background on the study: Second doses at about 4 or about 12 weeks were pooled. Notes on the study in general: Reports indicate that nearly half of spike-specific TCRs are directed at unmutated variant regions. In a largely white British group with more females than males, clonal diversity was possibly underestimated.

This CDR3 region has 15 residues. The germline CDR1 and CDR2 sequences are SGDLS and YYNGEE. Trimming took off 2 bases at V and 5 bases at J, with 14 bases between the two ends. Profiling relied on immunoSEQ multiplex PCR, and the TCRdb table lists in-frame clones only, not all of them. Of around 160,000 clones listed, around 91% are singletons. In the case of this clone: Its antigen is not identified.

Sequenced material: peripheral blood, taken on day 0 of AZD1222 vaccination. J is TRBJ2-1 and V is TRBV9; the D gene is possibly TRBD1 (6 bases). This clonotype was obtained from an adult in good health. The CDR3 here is CASSVWGTQDNEQFF. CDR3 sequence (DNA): TGTGCCAGCAGCGTTTGGGGGACACAAGACAATGAGCAGTTCTTC.